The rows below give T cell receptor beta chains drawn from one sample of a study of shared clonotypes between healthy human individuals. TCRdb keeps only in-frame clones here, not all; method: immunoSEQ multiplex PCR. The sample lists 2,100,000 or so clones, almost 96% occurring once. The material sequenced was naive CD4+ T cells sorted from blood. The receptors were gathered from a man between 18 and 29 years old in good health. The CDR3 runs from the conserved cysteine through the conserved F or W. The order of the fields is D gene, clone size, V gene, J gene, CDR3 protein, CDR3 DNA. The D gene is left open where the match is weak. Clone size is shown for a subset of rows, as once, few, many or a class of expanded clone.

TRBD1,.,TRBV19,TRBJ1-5,CASSGQRTGRNQPQHF,TGTGCCAGTAGTGGTCAAAGGACAGGGAGGAATCAGCCCCAGCATTTT
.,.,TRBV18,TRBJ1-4,CASSPPQTGVKEKLFF,TGTGCCAGCTCACCACCCCAGACAGGTGTTAAGGAAAAACTGTTTTTT
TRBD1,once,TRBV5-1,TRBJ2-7,CASSLAPGTADEQYF,TGCGCCAGCAGCTTGGCCCCCGGGACAGCTGACGAGCAGTACTTC
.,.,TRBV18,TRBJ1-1,CASSPPGGLNTEAFF,TGTGCCAGCTCACCCCCCGGCGGGTTGAACACTGAAGCTTTCTTT
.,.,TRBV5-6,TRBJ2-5,CASSLDPTPIRETQYF,TGTGCCAGCAGCTTGGACCCCACCCCAATACGAGAGACCCAGTACTTC
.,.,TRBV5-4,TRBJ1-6,CASSGGGASSSYNSPLHF,TGTGCCAGCAGCGGAGGTGGGGCCTCAAGCTCCTATAATTCACCCCTCCACTTT
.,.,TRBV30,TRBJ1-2,CAWSHGTFGYTF,TGTGCCTGGAGTCACGGGACGTTCGGCTACACCTTC
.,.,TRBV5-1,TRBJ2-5,CASSLAQGRETQYF,TGCGCCAGCAGCTTGGCGCAGGGGAGAGAGACCCAGTACTTC
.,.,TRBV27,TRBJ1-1,CASPPGDRNTEAFF,TGTGCCAGCCCCCCCGGAGACCGGAACACTGAAGCTTTCTTT
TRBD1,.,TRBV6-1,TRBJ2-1,CASSALGQDHFYNEQFF,TGTGCCAGCAGTGCGTTGGGACAGGACCACTTCTACAATGAGCAGTTCTTC